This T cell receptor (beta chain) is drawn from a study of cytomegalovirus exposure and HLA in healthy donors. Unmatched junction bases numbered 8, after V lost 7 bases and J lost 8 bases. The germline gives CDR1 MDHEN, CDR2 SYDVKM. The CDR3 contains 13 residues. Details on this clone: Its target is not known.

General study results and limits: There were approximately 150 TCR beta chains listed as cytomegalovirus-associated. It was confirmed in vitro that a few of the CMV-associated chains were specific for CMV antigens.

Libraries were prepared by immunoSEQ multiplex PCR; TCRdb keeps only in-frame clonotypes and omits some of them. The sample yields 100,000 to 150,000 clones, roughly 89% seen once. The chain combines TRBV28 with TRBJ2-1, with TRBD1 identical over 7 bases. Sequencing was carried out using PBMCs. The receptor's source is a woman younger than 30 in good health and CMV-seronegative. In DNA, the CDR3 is TGTGCCAGCAACCAAGGACAGGTATATGAGCAGTTCTTC. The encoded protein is CASNQGQVYEQFF.